The clone carrying this T cell receptor (beta chain) was seen a single time. For sorted CD8+ subsets, all extracted DNA was loaded. This table comes from immunoSEQ multiplex PCR, and its TCRdb copy is limited to in-frame clones, with some not included. Here the sample spans 15,000 or so clones, around 93% being singletons. The data originate from a study of blood T cell dynamics during melanoma immunotherapy. At the level of the study: Metastatic melanoma patients received first-line pembrolizumab or nivolumab plus ipilimumab.

Time point defined: week 3, after first cycle of checkpoint inhibitor. Patients had no prior systemic cancer treatment, immunosuppressants or other active cancers. The CDR3 contains 14 residues. Germline V gene sequence: CDR1 SNHLY, CDR2 FYNNEI. Trimming took 7 bases from V and 3 from J; bases not matched to a gene: 7. The chain recombines TRBV2 with TRBJ2-3; 7 bases align to TRBD2. The specimen comprised effector memory CD8+ T cells from blood, sampled from a patient treated with checkpoint blockade. The sequence came from a human donor with melanoma. CDR3 DNA: TGTGCCAGCACGGCGGGAGAGGGGACAGATACGCAGTATTTT. Encoded protein: CASTAGEGTDTQYF.